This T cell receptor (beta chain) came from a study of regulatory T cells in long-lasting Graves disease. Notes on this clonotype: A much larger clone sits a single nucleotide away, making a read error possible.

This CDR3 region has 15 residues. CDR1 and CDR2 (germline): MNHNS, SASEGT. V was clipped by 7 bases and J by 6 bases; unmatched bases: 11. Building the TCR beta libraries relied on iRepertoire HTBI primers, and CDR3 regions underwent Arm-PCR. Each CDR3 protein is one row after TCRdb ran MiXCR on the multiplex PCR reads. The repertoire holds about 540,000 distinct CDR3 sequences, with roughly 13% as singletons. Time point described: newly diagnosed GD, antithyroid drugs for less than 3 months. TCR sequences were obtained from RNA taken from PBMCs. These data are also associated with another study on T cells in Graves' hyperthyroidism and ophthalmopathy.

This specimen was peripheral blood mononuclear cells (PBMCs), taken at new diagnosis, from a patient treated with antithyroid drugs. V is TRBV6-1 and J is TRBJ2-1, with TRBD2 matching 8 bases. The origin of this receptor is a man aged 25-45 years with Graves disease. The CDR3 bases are TGTGCCAGCACCCCGACGGGAGGGACACTCAATGAGCAGTTCTTC. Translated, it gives CASTPTGGTLNEQFF.